These 2 T cell receptor beta chains were all obtained from the same sample, sequenced in a study of T cells in Graves' hyperthyroidism and ophthalmopathy. TCR beta CDR3 regions were amplified from RNA transcripts. A first-round RT-PCR of the TCR CDR3 used the HTBI primer set. TCRdb re-called the multiplex PCR reads through MiXCR, storing one row per CDR3 protein. Here the sample spans 300,000 to 350,000 distinct CDR3 sequences, about 20% being singletons. The sample consisted of blood. The receptors originated from a woman in her fifties or sixties with Graves' hyperthyroidism.

The chain carries TRBV11-3 and TRBJ2-3; 11 bases align to TRBD1. The CDR3 has 16 residues. CDR1 and CDR2 from the germline V gene are SGHNT and YENEEA. J was trimmed by 5 bases and V by 5 bases; bases with no gene match: 9. CDR3 nucleotide sequence: TGTGCCAGCAGCATCGGGGGACAGGGGGTTGGAGATACGCAGTATTTT. It is translated as CASSIGGQGVGDTQYF.

The chain is built from TRBV5-1 and TRBJ2-1; possibly TRBD2 for D (5 bases). Germline lookup yields CDR1 SGHRS and CDR2 YFSETQ. V was pared by 2 bases and J by 3 bases, with 15 bases between. The CDR3 has 16 amino acids. In DNA, the CDR3 is TGCGCCAGCAGCTTTATAAACCTACTAGGCTACAATGAGCAGTTCTTC. Translating it yields CASSFINLLGYNEQFF.